These 20 T cell receptor beta chains were sequenced from one sample in a study of beta chain features in type 1 diabetes. cDNA synthesis used the whole RNA isolate, giving expressed TCRB sequences. This table comes from immunoSEQ multiplex PCR, and its TCRdb copy is limited to in-frame clones, with some not included. The data contain about 700,000 clones, under 15% of them singletons. The antigens of these receptors remain unknown. Findings of the study overall: Shortening of TCRB CDR3s, moderate but significant, appeared in all four CD4+ subsets of Type 1 diabetes patients.

Specimen: naive CD4+ T cells from blood. The receptors originated from a man younger than 35 with type 1 diabetes.

The chain couples TRBV7-2 to TRBJ1-5, with D possibly TRBD1 on 5 matching bases. V lost 5 bases to trimming and J lost 9 bases, with 17 bases between them. The CDR3 sequence is 14 residues long. The germline CDR1 and CDR2 sequences are SGHTA and FQGNSA. The DNA of the CDR3 is TGTGCCAGCAGCCCCGGCGGGGGAATTCGGCCCCAGCATTTT. Protein: CASSPGGGIRPQHF.

The chain joins TRBV9 to TRBJ1-1; D is ambiguous. Looked up from germline, CDR1 is SGDLS and CDR2 is YYNGEE. The CDR3 has 13 residues. Trimming took off 0 bases at V and 12 bases at J, with 15 bases between the two ends. The CDR3 DNA sequence: TGTGCCAGCAGCGTAGAGGATTTGGGGAAAACTTTCTTT. Translating gives CASSVEDLGKTFF.

The chain has TRBV5-1 and TRBJ1-6; D ambiguous. Germline CDR1 reads SGHRS; CDR2 reads YFSETQ. This CDR3 is 15 amino acids long. V was trimmed by 0 bases and J by 9 bases, leaving 13 bases between them. The CDR3 DNA reads as TGCGCCAGCAGCTTGGGTACGGACGGAACTTCACCCCTCCACTTT. Its translation: CASSLGTDGTSPLHF.

Only a few counts were recorded for this clone. The chain uses TRBV27 and TRBJ2-5; tentatively, D is TRBD2 (6 bases). Germline V gene lookup returns CDR1 MNHEY and CDR2 SMNVEV (reference sequence). The CDR3 runs to 17 residues. V was cut by 5 bases and J by 2 bases, with 21 bases left in between. For the CDR3, the DNA is TGTGCCAGCAGTCCTTTTCTAGCGTCAAATCGGCAAGAGACCCAGTACTTC. Protein sequence: CASSPFLASNRQETQYF.

As DNA, the CDR3 is TGTGCCAGCAGCTTAGCCTCCACAGATCAGCCCCAGCATTTT. Translation: CASSLASTDQPQHF. This chain connects TRBV7-2 to TRBJ1-5, with D uncertain. The CDR3 extends over 14 amino acids. V was clipped by 0 bases and J by 5 bases, with 8 bases between them. Germline CDR1 and CDR2: SGHTA and FQGNSA. Drawing the rest from reference TRBV7-2 and TRBJ1-5, the complete variable domain is GAGVSQSPSNKVTEKGKDVELRCDPISGHTALYWYRQSLGQGLEFLIYFQGNSAPDKSGLPSDRFSAERTGGSVSTLTIQRTQQEDSAVYLCASSLASTDQPQHFGDGTRLSIL.

This clone was observed a handful of times. The chain combines TRBV6-6 with TRBJ1-6; TRBD1 is a possible D gene (6 bases). Trimming removed 6 bases at V and 9 bases at J, with 12 bases between. This CDR3 spans 13 amino acids. Germline V gives CDR1 MNHNY, CDR2 SVGAGI (reference sequence). CDR3 nucleotides: TGTGCCAGCAGCGGGGGCCTTCGTTCACCCCTCCACTTT. Translated: CASSGGLRSPLHF.

This clone turned up a few times. The chain employs TRBV30 and TRBJ1-2; 7 nucleotides match TRBD1. CDR1 GTSNPN and CDR2 SVGIG come from the germline V gene (reference sequence). CDR3 length: 13 amino acids. The trim removed 2 bases at V and 4 bases at J, leaving 4 bases unmatched. CDR3 nucleotide sequence: TGTGCCTGGAGTATGGGACAGCTCTATGGCTACACCTTC. It yields the protein CAWSMGQLYGYTF.

A few counts support this clone. For the CDR3, the DNA is TGTGCCAGCAGTTACTCGACCGGACAGGGAGACTATGGCTACACCTTC. It is translated as CASSYSTGQGDYGYTF. V gene TRBV6-5 combines with J gene TRBJ1-2, with TRBD1 matching 8 bases. The V gene's germline CDR1 is MNHEY and CDR2 SVGAGI. The CDR3 is 16 residues long. The ends lost 0 bases at V and 3 bases at J; junction bases unmatched: 6.

The J gene is TRBJ2-3, the V gene TRBV6-1; D might be TRBD2 (9 bases). This CDR3 region has 14 residues. Trimming left V 7 bases short and J 6 bases short, with 17 bases between. Germline V CDR1 and CDR2: MNHNS, SASEGT. The CDR3 sequence: CASNRGTSYDTQYF. For the CDR3, the DNA is TGTGCCAGCAACAGGGGGACTAGCTACGATACGCAGTATTTT.

The rearrangement uses TRBV18 and TRBJ1-1; TRBD1 is a possible D gene (5 bases). Germline V lookup: CDR1 KGHSH, CDR2 LQKENI. Trimming took 8 bases from V and 5 from J, leaving 12 bases between them. The CDR3 has 12 amino acids. The CDR3: CASQGVETEAFF. CDR3 DNA: TGTGCCAGCCAGGGCGTGGAGACTGAAGCTTTCTTT.

This clone came up a few times. CDR3 residues: CASSQGTAYYTF. The CDR3 DNA is TGTGCCAGCAGCCAAGGAACGGCCTACTACACCTTC. The V and J genes are TRBV14 and TRBJ1-2; D gene uncertain. Trimming left V 1 base short and J 10 bases short, with 10 bases between. The germline CDR1 and CDR2 sequences are SGHDN and FVKESK. CDR3 length equals 12 residues.

The V call is TRBV2, the J call TRBJ1-2; the D is unclear. From germline, CDR1 is SNHLY and CDR2 FYNNEI. V dropped 3 bases and J dropped 3 bases, with 8 bases sitting between them. The CDR3 has 13 amino acids. The CDR3, as DNA: TGTGCCAGCAGTGAGGACGAAGACTATGGCTACACCTTC. It specifies CASSEDEDYGYTF.

Notes on this clone: The sample holds other DNA sequences that translate to the same CDR3. The J gene is TRBJ2-1, the V gene TRBV9; no clear D gene. This CDR3 region has 13 residues. The germline gives CDR1 SGDLS, CDR2 YYNGEE. V lost 0 bases to trimming and J lost 6 bases, with 7 bases between them. CDR3 sequence reads: CASSVAWGNEQFF. The CDR3 DNA reads as TGTGCCAGCAGCGTAGCTTGGGGCAATGAGCAGTTCTTC. Variable domain in full (rest from reference TRBV9 and TRBJ2-1): DSGVTQTPKHLITATGQRVTLRCSPRSGDLSVYWYQQSLDQGLQFLIQYYNGEERAKGNILERFSAQQFPDLHSELNLSSLELGDSALYFCASSVAWGNEQFFGPGTRLTVL.

This clone has just a few counts. V is TRBV29-1 and J is TRBJ1-4; D is undetermined. Germline CDR1 reads SQVTM; CDR2 reads ANQGSEA. This CDR3 region has 13 residues. V lost 5 bases and J 8 bases, leaving 15 bases between the germline ends. Here the CDR3 reads CSVSRGDGEKLFF. The DNA of the CDR3 is TGCAGCGTTTCCCGAGGCGACGGGGAAAAACTGTTTTTT.

This clone was seen ten or more times. Other DNA sequences in this specimen translate into the identical CDR3. The CDR3 DNA sequence: TGTGCCAGCAGCTTGGACACAGATACGCAGTATTTT. Encoded protein: CASSLDTDTQYF. The chain combines TRBV5-4 with TRBJ2-3; D remains unclear. With 0 bases removed from V and 2 bases from J, the gap between germline ends came to 1 base. CDR1 SGHNT and CDR2 YYREEE come from the germline V gene (reference sequence). The CDR3 loop spans 12 amino acids.

The chain joins TRBV28 to TRBJ2-1; 13 nucleotides agree with TRBD2. The CDR3 is 16 amino acids. CDR1 MDHEN and CDR2 SYDVKM come from the germline V gene. V was pared by 7 bases and J by 4 bases, with 7 bases of the junction left unmatched. The CDR3 region is CASITLAGGLYNEQFF. The CDR3 DNA is TGTGCCAGCATTACACTAGCGGGGGGGCTATACAATGAGCAGTTCTTC.

As for this clone: In the same sample, other DNA sequences code for this CDR3. This chain joins TRBV30 and TRBJ1-2; tentative D call: TRBD1 (5 bases). CDR1 GTSNPN and CDR2 SVGIG come from the germline V gene (reference sequence). CDR3 length: 13 residues. V gave up 2 bases and J gave up 1 base, with 8 bases separating them. DNA for the CDR3: TGTGCCTGGAGTCTAGACAGTAACTATGGCTACACCTTC. Translation gives CAWSLDSNYGYTF.

This clone was detected only a few times. The J gene is TRBJ1-2, the V gene TRBV4-1; D gene unclear. Germline assignment: CDR1 MGHRA and CDR2 YSYEKL. This CDR3 is built from 14 residues. V was shortened by 0 bases and J by 3 bases, with 8 bases between the two germline ends. The DNA of the CDR3 is TGCGCCAGCAGCCAAGAGGAAGACCACTATGGCTACACCTTC. Its translation: CASSQEEDHYGYTF.

The gene calls are TRBV5-4 and TRBJ2-3, with unresolved D. This CDR3 is built from 14 residues. V shed 0 bases and J shed 1 base, with 6 bases lying between them. In germline, CDR1 is SGHNT, CDR2 YYREEE (reference sequence). CDR3 residues: CASSLAWGTDTQYF. In DNA, the CDR3 is TGTGCCAGCAGCTTGGCGTGGGGCACAGATACGCAGTATTTT.

This clone was found a few times. Other DNA sequences in this sample translate to the same CDR3. V usage is TRBV18 and J usage is TRBJ2-5, with D tentatively TRBD2 (5 bases). V shed 6 bases and J shed 4 bases, with 9 bases lying between them. The CDR3 sequence is 12 residues long. Germline CDR1 reads KGHSH; CDR2 reads LQKENI. CDR3: CASSPAGETQYF. CDR3 DNA sequence: TGTGCCAGCTCCCCCGCGGGAGAGACCCAGTACTTC. Full variable domain (outside the CDR3, taken from reference TRBV18 and TRBJ2-5): NAGVMQNPRHLVRRRGQEARLRCSPMKGHSHVYWYRQLPEEGLKFMVYLQKENIIDESGMPKERFSAEFPKEGPSILRIQQVVRGDSAAYFCASSPAGETQYFGPGTRLLVL.